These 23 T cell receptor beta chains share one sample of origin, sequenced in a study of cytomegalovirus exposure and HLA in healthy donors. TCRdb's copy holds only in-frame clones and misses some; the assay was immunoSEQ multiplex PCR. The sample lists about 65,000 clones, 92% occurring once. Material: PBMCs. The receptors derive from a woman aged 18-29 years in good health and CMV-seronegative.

The CDR3, as DNA: TGTGCCTGGACCCCTACAGGGGAGGGCACAGATACGCAGTATTTT. As protein: CAWTPTGEGTDTQYF. The chain couples TRBV30 to TRBJ2-3; perhaps TRBD1 as D (7 bases). Trimming took 4 bases from V and 1 from J, leaving 15 bases between them. This CDR3 is built from 15 residues. The germline CDR1 and CDR2 sequences are GTSNPN and SVGIG (reference sequence). Complete variable domain (other parts from reference TRBV30 and TRBJ2-3): SQTIHQWPATLVQPVGSPLSLECTVEGTSNPNLYWYRQAAGRGLQLLFYSVGIGQISSEVPQNLSASRPQDRQFILSSKKLLLSDSGFYLCAWTPTGEGTDTQYFGPGTRLTVL.

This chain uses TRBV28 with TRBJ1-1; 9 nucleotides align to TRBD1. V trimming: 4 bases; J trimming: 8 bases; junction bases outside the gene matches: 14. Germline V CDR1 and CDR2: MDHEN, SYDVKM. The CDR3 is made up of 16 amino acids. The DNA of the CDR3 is TGTGCCAGCAGTTCAACCGGGACAGGGATCTTCGCGGAAGCTTTCTTT. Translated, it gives CASSSTGTGIFAEAFF.

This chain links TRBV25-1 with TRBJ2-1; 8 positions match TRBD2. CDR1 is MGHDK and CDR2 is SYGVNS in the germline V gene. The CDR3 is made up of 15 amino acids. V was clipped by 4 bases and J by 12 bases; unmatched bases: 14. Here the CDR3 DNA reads TGTGCCAGCAGTGTTACAGCGGGGGTATCCAGGAGGCAGTTCTTC. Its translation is CASSVTAGVSRRQFF.

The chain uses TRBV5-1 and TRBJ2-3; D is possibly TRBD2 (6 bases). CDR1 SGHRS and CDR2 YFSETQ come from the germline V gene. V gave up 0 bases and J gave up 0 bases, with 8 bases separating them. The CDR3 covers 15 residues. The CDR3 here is CASSLGEVSTDTQYF. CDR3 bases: TGCGCCAGCAGCTTGGGGGAGGTGAGCACAGATACGCAGTATTTT.

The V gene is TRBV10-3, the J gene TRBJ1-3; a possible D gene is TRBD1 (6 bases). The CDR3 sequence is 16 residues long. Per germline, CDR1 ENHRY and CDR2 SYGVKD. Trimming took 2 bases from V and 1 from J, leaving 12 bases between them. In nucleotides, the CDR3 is TGTGCCATCAGTGAGACGGCAGGGGTTTCTGGAAACACCATATATTTT. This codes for CAISETAGVSGNTIYF.

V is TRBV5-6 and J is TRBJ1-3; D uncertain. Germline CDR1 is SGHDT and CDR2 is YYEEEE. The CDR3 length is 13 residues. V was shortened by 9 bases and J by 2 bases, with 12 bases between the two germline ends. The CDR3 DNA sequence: TGTGCCACCAACCCGACACCTGGAAACACCATATATTTT. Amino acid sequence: CATNPTPGNTIYF.

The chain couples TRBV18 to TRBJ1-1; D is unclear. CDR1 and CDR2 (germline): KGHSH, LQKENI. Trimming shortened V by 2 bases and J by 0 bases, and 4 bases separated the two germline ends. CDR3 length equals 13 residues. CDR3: CASSPTVNTEAFF. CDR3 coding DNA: TGTGCCAGCTCACCAACAGTGAACACTGAAGCTTTCTTT.

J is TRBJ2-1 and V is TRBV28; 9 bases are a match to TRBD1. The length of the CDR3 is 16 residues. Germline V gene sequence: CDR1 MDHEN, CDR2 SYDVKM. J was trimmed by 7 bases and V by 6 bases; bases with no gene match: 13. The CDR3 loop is CASRPMPGQGGNEQFF. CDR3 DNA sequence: TGTGCCAGCAGACCAATGCCGGGACAGGGTGGGAATGAGCAGTTCTTC.

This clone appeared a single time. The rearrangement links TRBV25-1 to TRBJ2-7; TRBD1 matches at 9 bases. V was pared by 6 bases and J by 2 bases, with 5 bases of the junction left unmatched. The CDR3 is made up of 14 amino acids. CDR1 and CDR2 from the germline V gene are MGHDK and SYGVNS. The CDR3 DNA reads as TGTGCCAGCAGCGCCGGGACAGGGACCTACGAGCAGTACTTC. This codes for CASSAGTGTYEQYF.

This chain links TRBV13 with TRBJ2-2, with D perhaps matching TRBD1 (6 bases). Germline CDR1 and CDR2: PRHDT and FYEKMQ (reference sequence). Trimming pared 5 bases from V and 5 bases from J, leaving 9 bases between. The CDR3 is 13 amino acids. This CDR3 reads CASSHRETGELFF. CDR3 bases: TGTGCCAGCAGCCACAGGGAAACCGGGGAGCTGTTTTTT.

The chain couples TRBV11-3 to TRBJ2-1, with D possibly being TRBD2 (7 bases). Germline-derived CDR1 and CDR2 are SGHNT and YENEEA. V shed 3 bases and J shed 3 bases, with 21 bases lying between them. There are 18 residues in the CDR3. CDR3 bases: TGTGCCAGCAGCTTCCTAACAACGGGGGGCCCTAACTACAATGAGCAGTTCTTC. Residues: CASSFLTTGGPNYNEQFF. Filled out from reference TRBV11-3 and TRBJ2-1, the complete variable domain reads EAGVVQSPRYKIIEKKQPVAFWCNPISGHNTLYWYLQNLGQGPELLIRYENEEAVDDSQLPKDRFSAERLKGVDSTLKIQPAELGDSAVYLCASSFLTTGGPNYNEQFFGPGTRLTVL.

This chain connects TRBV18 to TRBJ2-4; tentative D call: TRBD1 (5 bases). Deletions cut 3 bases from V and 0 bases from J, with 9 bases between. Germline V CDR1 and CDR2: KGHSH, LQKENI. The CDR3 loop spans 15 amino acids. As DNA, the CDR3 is TGTGCCAGCTCACCGTCTAGGGGAGCCAAAAACATTCAGTACTTC. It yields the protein CASSPSRGAKNIQYF.

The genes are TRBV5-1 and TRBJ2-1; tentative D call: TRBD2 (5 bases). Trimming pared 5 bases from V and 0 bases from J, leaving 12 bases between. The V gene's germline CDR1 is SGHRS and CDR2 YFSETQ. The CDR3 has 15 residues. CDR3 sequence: CASSTGINSYNEQFF. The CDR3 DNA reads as TGCGCCAGCAGTACCGGGATCAACTCCTACAATGAGCAGTTCTTC.

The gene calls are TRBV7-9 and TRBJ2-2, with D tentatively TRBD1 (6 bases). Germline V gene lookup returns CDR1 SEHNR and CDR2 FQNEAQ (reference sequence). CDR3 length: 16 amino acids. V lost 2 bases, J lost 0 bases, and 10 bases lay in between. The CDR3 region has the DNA TGTGCCAGCAGCTTATTAGGGACAACGAACACCGGGGAGCTGTTTTTT. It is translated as CASSLLGTTNTGELFF.

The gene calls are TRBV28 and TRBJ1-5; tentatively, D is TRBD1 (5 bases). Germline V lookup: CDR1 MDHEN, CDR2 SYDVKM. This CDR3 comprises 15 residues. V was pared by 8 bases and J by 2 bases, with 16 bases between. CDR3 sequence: CASSTGRVGNQPQHF. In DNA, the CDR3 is TGTGCCAGCTCCACGGGCAGGGTTGGCAATCAGCCCCAGCATTTT.

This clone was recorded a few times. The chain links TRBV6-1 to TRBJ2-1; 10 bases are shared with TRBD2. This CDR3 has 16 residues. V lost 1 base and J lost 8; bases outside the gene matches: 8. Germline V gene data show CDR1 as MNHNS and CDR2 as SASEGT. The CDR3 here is CASSEVRSGRSDEQFF. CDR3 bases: TGTGCCAGCAGTGAAGTTCGTAGCGGGAGGTCGGATGAGCAGTTCTTC.

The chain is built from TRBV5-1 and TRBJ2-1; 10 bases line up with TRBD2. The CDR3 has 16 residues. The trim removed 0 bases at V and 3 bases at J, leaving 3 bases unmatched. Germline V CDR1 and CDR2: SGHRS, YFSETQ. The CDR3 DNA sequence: TGCGCCAGCAGCTTGGGAAGCGGGAGGGGCTACAATGAGCAGTTCTTC. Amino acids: CASSLGSGRGYNEQFF.

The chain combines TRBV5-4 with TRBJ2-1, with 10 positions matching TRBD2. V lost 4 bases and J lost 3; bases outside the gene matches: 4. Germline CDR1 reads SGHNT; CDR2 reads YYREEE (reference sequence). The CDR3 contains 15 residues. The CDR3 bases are TGTGCCAGCAGCCAAGAGCGGGGGGGCTACAATGAGCAGTTCTTC. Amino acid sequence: CASSQERGGYNEQFF.

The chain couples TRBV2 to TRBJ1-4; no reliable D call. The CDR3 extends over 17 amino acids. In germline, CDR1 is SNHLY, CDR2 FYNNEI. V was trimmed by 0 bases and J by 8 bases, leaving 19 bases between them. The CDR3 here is CASSEALPGGVWEKLFF. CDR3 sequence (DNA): TGTGCCAGCAGTGAAGCGCTTCCAGGAGGAGTTTGGGAAAAACTGTTTTTT.

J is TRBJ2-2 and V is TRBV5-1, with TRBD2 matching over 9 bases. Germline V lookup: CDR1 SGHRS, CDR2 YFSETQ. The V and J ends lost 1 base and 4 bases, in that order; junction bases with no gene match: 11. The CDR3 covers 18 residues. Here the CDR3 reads CASSLIRGPAGGTGELFF. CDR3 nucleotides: TGCGCCAGCAGCTTGATTAGGGGACCAGCGGGAGGCACCGGGGAGCTGTTTTTT.

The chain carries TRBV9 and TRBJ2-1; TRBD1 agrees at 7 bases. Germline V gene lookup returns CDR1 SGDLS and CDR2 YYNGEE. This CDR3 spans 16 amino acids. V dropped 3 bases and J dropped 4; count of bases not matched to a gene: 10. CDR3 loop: CASSALSGTAYNEQFF. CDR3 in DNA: TGTGCCAGCAGCGCTCTGTCCGGGACAGCGTACAATGAGCAGTTCTTC.

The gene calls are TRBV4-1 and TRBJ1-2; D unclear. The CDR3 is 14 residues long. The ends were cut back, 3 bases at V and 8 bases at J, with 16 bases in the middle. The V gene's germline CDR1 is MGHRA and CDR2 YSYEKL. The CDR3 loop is CASSQDLRGRGYTF. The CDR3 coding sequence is TGCGCCAGCAGCCAGGATTTACGAGGGAGAGGCTACACCTTC.

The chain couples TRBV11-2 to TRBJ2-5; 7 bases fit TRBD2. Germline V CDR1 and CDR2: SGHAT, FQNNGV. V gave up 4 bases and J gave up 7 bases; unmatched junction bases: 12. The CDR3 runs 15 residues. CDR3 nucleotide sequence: TGTGCCAGCAGCTCCAGCGACCGGGGGGATACGACCCAGTACTTC. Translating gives CASSSSDRGDTTQYF.